The source of this T cell receptor beta chain is a study of spatial heterogeneity in lung cancer. This clonotype occurred many times. TCRdb analysed the 5' RACE reads with MiXCR anew, one entry per CDR3 protein. The data contain over 70,000 distinct CDR3 sequences, roughly 9% of them singletons. Time point noted: blood at routine non-recurrence follow-up after resection. Germline V CDR1 and CDR2: DFQATT, SNEGSKA (reference sequence). This CDR3 region has 17 residues. V lost 4 bases to trimming and J lost 1 base, with 20 bases between them. Material: PBMCs, obtained at follow-up. The clonotype comes from a female donor with early-stage non-small cell lung cancer. The gene calls are TRBV20-1 and TRBJ1-5; D is unresolved. The CDR3 DNA follows: TGCAGTGCTACCTACCAGGTGGCAGACCTCAGCAATCAGCCCCAGCATTTT. Its translation: CSATYQVADLSNQPQHF.